One sample yielded the 27 T cell receptor beta chains listed below, sequenced in a study of blood T cell repertoires in COVID-19. Using immunoSEQ multiplex PCR, the repertoire was profiled, and TCRdb retains in-frame clones only, with some absent. The sample includes roughly 86,000 clones, roughly 80% seen only once; the top ten take 8% to 9%. Sequenced material: peripheral blood. The receptors shown here come from a man aged 45 to 65 who had recovered from COVID-19.

A single count supports this clone. The CDR3 coding sequence is TGTGCCAGCAGTGAAGCGCTGACACAATTCACCTTC. Encoded protein: CASSEALTQFTF. The chain employs TRBV6-1 and TRBJ1-2; no clear D. Germline V gives CDR1 MNHNS, CDR2 SASEGT. The V end was cut by 0 bases, the J end by 13 bases, with 12 bases between. The CDR3 has 12 amino acids.

This clone has only a few counts. The rearrangement joins TRBV5-1 to TRBJ2-7, with a weak D call TRBD1 (5 bases). The CDR3 has 14 amino acids. Germline V CDR1 and CDR2: SGHRS, YFSETQ. V was cut by 0 bases and J by 5 bases, with 12 bases left in between. Written as DNA, the CDR3 is TGCGCCAGCAGCTTGGGGGGCGGTAGCAACGAGCAGTACTTC. It encodes CASSLGGGSNEQYF.

The chain recombines TRBV28 with TRBJ2-2; TRBD2 might be the D (5 bases). This CDR3 has 14 amino acids. The V gene's germline CDR1 is MDHEN and CDR2 SYDVKM. V gave up 5 bases and J gave up 6 bases, with 13 bases separating them. The CDR3 region is CASSPPLEAGELFF. The CDR3 coding sequence is TGTGCCAGCAGTCCCCCCCTGGAGGCCGGGGAGCTGTTTTTT.

The chain links TRBV6-2 or TRBV6-3 to TRBJ1-2, with a possible D match to TRBD1 (6 bases). The CDR3 is 14 residues long. V was shortened by 4 bases and J by 3 bases, with 12 bases between the two germline ends. CDR1 is MNHEY and CDR2 is SVGEGT in the germline V gene. The CDR3 DNA sequence: TGTGCCAGCAGTTCCGGCACAGGGTACTATGGCTACACCTTC. It is translated as CASSSGTGYYGYTF.

This sequence joins TRBV9 and TRBJ1-3, with D possibly TRBD1 on 6 matching bases. Germline V lookup: CDR1 SGDLS, CDR2 YYNGEE. The ends were cut back, 3 bases at V and 6 bases at J, with 13 bases in the middle. The CDR3 contains 14 residues. CDR3 nucleotides: TGTGCCAGCAGCGCGGGGGGCCTAGAAAACACCATATATTTT. This translates into CASSAGGLENTIYF.

The chain employs TRBV19 and TRBJ1-5, with 12 bases aligning to TRBD1. The CDR3 spans 17 residues. J gave up 4 bases and V 5 bases, and 9 bases lay outside the gene matches. CDR1 LNHDA and CDR2 SQIVND come from the germline V gene (reference sequence). The CDR3 DNA reads as TGTGCCAGTAGTCCGAGGGACAGGGGGCTGAGAAATCAGCCCCAGCATTTT. Translating it yields CASSPRDRGLRNQPQHF.

The rearrangement joins TRBV19 to TRBJ2-3, with D unclear. Germline assignment: CDR1 LNHDA and CDR2 SQIVND (reference sequence). Trimming left V 7 bases short and J 0 bases short, with 8 bases between. The CDR3 totals 13 residues. In DNA, the CDR3 is TGTGCCAGTACCCCCCCGAGCACAGATACGCAGTATTTT. It encodes CASTPPSTDTQYF. The full variable domain, with the rest looked up from reference TRBV19 and TRBJ2-3, is DGGITQSPKYLFRKEGQNVTLSCEQNLNHDAMYWYRQDPGQGLRLIYYSQIVNDFQKGDIAEGYSVSREKKESFPLTVTSAQKNPTAFYLCASTPPSTDTQYFGPGTRLTVL.

The rearrangement joins TRBV10-3 to TRBJ1-1; D is unclear. Germline V gene data show CDR1 as ENHRY and CDR2 as SYGVKD. CDR3 length: 15 residues. With 0 bases removed from V and 1 base from J, the gap between germline ends came to 9 bases. CDR3 loop: CAISESHTKNTEAFF. CDR3 DNA sequence: TGTGCCATCAGTGAGTCCCACACGAAGAACACTGAAGCTTTCTTT.

This chain joins TRBV24-1 and TRBJ2-3; possible D gene TRBD2, 6 bases. CDR3 length equals 12 residues. The V gene's germline CDR1 is KGHDR and CDR2 SFDVKD. V was shortened by 4 bases and J by 10 bases, with 11 bases between the two germline ends. The CDR3 reads CATSDRPGAQYF. The DNA for the CDR3 is TGTGCCACCAGTGACAGGCCGGGAGCGCAGTATTTT.

This clone has a single count. V usage is TRBV19 and J usage is TRBJ2-6; D ambiguous. The CDR3 sequence is 15 residues long. Per the germline V gene, CDR1 is LNHDA and CDR2 is SQIVND (reference sequence). V was pared by 5 bases and J by 0 bases, with 8 bases between. In nucleotides, the CDR3 is TGTGCCAGTAGTCTTAGAGACTCTGGGGCCAACGTCCTGACTTTC. As protein: CASSLRDSGANVLTF.

The rearrangement links TRBV9 to TRBJ1-2; 9 bases are a match to TRBD1. The CDR3 spans 17 residues. With 0 bases clipped from V and 2 bases from J, the junction kept 8 bases outside the gene matches. Germline CDR1 is SGDLS and CDR2 is YYNGEE. The CDR3 reads CASSVADRGRGNYGYTF. Written as DNA, the CDR3 is TGTGCCAGCAGCGTAGCGGACAGGGGTAGAGGGAACTATGGCTACACCTTC.

CDR3 loop: CASSLDGRATGELFF. In nucleotides, the CDR3 is TGTGCCAGCAGCTTAGATGGCAGGGCCACCGGGGAGCTGTTTTTT. The chain joins TRBV11-3 to TRBJ2-2, with a weak D call TRBD1 (5 bases). Germline CDR1 and CDR2: SGHNT and YENEEA. CDR3 length equals 15 residues. Trimming took off 0 bases at V and 4 bases at J, with 9 bases between the two ends.

The rearrangement uses TRBV7-9 and TRBJ2-7; 9 bases agree with TRBD2. Trimming removed 5 bases from V and 4 bases from J; junction bases left unmatched: 3. This CDR3 region has 13 residues. Per germline, CDR1 SEHNR and CDR2 FQNEAQ (reference sequence). The CDR3 region has the DNA TGTGCCAGCAGCGCTCTAGCGGGGTACGAGCAGTACTTC. It encodes CASSALAGYEQYF.

This chain joins TRBV2 and TRBJ1-1, with D possibly matching TRBD1 (6 bases). Per germline, CDR1 SNHLY and CDR2 FYNNEI. V gave up 2 bases and J gave up 0 bases, with 10 bases separating them. The CDR3 covers 15 residues. The DNA for the CDR3 is TGTGCCAGCAGTGAAAGTCAGGGGATGAACACTGAAGCTTTCTTT. It is translated as CASSESQGMNTEAFF.

The chain is built from TRBV19 and TRBJ2-6, with 10 bases lining up with TRBD2. This CDR3 region has 18 residues. Germline V gene lookup returns CDR1 LNHDA and CDR2 SQIVND (reference sequence). V lost 4 bases and J lost 0; bases outside the gene matches: 6. CDR3 protein: CASSNLLAGSSGANVLTF. CDR3 in DNA: TGTGCCAGTAGTAACTTACTAGCGGGGAGCTCTGGGGCCAACGTCCTGACTTTC.

V is TRBV19 and J is TRBJ1-1; D perhaps matches TRBD1 (5 bases). CDR1 and CDR2 (germline): LNHDA, SQIVND (reference sequence). V dropped 1 base and J dropped 1 base, with 10 bases sitting between them. The CDR3 loop spans 15 amino acids. CDR3 sequence (DNA): TGTGCCAGTAGTATAGTCGCAGGGCAGAACACTGAAGCTTTCTTT. Protein product: CASSIVAGQNTEAFF.

J is TRBJ2-7 and V is TRBV19; D is ambiguous. The CDR3 loop spans 16 amino acids. CDR1 and CDR2 (germline): LNHDA, SQIVND (reference sequence). V gave up 3 bases and J gave up 2 bases, with 17 bases separating them. CDR3 in DNA: TGTGCCAGTAGTATGACTTCAGTCTTAGGCGCCTACGAGCAGTACTTC. It translates to CASSMTSVLGAYEQYF.

This clone appeared once. This chain connects TRBV12-3 or TRBV12-4 to TRBJ1-2; 7 bases map to TRBD1. V shed 7 bases and J 8 bases; nucleotides not matched to a gene: 7. This CDR3 spans 12 amino acids. CDR3 nucleotide sequence: TGTGCCAGCACCTCGACAGGGACGGGCTACACCTTC. Its translation: CASTSTGTGYTF.

The chain uses TRBV3-1 (or the pseudogene TRBV3-2) and TRBJ1-6; D gene unclear. Germline CDR1 LGHDT, CDR2 YNNKEL (reference sequence). The germline V and J ends were trimmed by 1 base and 9 bases, with 10 bases remaining between them. The CDR3 is 14 amino acids. The DNA for the CDR3 is TGTGCCAGCAGCCAAGGACAAGAGATTTCACCCCTCCACTTT. Protein product: CASSQGQEISPLHF.

The rearrangement joins TRBV12-3 or TRBV12-4 to TRBJ2-5; 9 positions agree with TRBD2. V shed 8 bases, J shed 3 bases, and the junction held 4 bases outside the gene matches. The CDR3 runs to 13 residues. The CDR3 DNA sequence: TGTGCCAGCCGCCCTAGCGGGGAAGAGACCCAGTACTTC. Translated: CASRPSGEETQYF.

The CDR3: CASYDGGLLMGEQFF. For the CDR3, the DNA is TGTGCCAGCTACGACGGGGGGCTTCTGATGGGGGAGCAGTTCTTC. This chain joins TRBV6-6 and TRBJ2-1; the D gene is possibly TRBD2 (7 bases). Trimming stripped 8 bases from V and 10 bases from J, with 24 bases between. The CDR3 spans 15 residues. Germline V CDR1 and CDR2: MNHNY, SVGAGI (reference sequence).

The chain is built from TRBV7-3 and TRBJ2-7; possible D gene TRBD1, 6 bases. Trimming took off 5 bases at V and 4 bases at J, with 9 bases between the two ends. This CDR3 comprises 12 residues. Per the germline V gene, CDR1 is SGHTA and CDR2 is FQGTGA. CDR3 sequence (DNA): TGTGCCAGCAGCCCAGACAGGTACGAGCAGTACTTC. This translates into CASSPDRYEQYF.

The chain uses TRBV10-3 and TRBJ2-2; a possible D gene is TRBD1 (6 bases). Germline CDR1 is ENHRY and CDR2 is SYGVKD. The V gene lost 6 bases and the J gene lost 6 bases, with 14 bases spanning the gap. This CDR3 is built from 14 residues. The CDR3 loop reads CAISMDSLPGELFF. CDR3 nucleotides: TGTGCCATCAGCATGGACAGCTTGCCCGGGGAGCTGTTTTTT.

This rearrangement joins TRBV20-1 to TRBJ1-1; TRBD1 is a possible D gene (5 bases). This CDR3 region has 14 residues. V lost 3 bases and J lost 8, with 19 bases in between. The germline V gene encodes CDR1 DFQATT and CDR2 SNEGSKA (reference sequence). The CDR3 protein is CSASPPRGGTEAFF. DNA of the CDR3: TGCAGTGCTAGTCCGCCACGCGGGGGGACCGAAGCTTTCTTT.

The chain has TRBV5-1 and TRBJ2-3, with D possibly matching TRBD2 (6 bases). Germline V gives CDR1 SGHRS, CDR2 YFSETQ. This CDR3 contains 15 residues. V lost 0 bases, J lost 4 bases, and 12 bases lay in between. Written as DNA, the CDR3 is TGCGCCAGCAGCTTGGATGGGGGGACCGCAGATACGCAGTATTTT. This encodes CASSLDGGTADTQYF. The full variable domain, with the rest looked up from reference TRBV5-1 and TRBJ2-3, is KAGVTQTPRYLIKTRGQQVTLSCSPISGHRSVSWYQQTPGQGLQFLFEYFSETQRNKGNFPGRFSGRQFSNSRSEMNVSTLELGDSALYLCASSLDGGTADTQYFGPGTRLTVL.

This clone is a singleton in its sample. The chain joins TRBV19 to TRBJ1-5, with a possible D match to TRBD1 (5 bases). In germline, CDR1 is LNHDA, CDR2 SQIVND (reference sequence). Trimming took off 6 bases at V and 7 bases at J, with 10 bases between the two ends. The CDR3 extends over 12 amino acids. CDR3 loop: CASRQGGQPQHF. The CDR3 region has the DNA TGTGCCAGTAGGCAGGGTGGGCAGCCCCAGCATTTT.

This clone was counted once. This rearrangement joins TRBV27 to TRBJ1-5, with 7 bases that match TRBD1. The V and J ends lost 5 bases and 4 bases, in that order; junction bases with no gene match: 5. The CDR3 consists of 14 residues. CDR1 is MNHEY, CDR2 SMNVEV, per germline (reference sequence). DNA of the CDR3: TGTGCCAGCAGTCAGGGGGATAGGAATCAGCCCCAGCATTTT. Its translation: CASSQGDRNQPQHF.